Listed below are T cell receptor beta chains from one sample, sequenced in a study of blood T cell repertoires in COVID-19. Assay used: immunoSEQ multiplex PCR; TCRdb lists only in-frame clones, some missing. The sample contains about 160,000 clones, 60% to 85% of which appear only once. The sample was peripheral blood. All receptors come from a man between 60 and 75 years old with acute or convalescent COVID-19. The conserved cysteine and the conserved F or W are not part of the CDR3 here. Fields, in order: V gene, D gene, J gene, clone size, CDR3 protein. A D gene is named only where the DNA matches it firmly. Size tells how often a clone was seen (once, few, many) or the class of an expanded clone, and some rows leave it out.

V gene: TRBV19
D gene: .
J gene: TRBJ1-5
clone size: .
CDR3 protein: ASSPVGQERQPQH

V gene: TRBV7-9
D gene: .
J gene: TRBJ2-7
clone size: once
CDR3 protein: ASSSPRDFYEQY

V gene: TRBV12-3/TRBV12-4
D gene: TRBD1
J gene: TRBJ1-1
clone size: .
CDR3 protein: ASELGTDAF

V gene: TRBV20-1
D gene: .
J gene: TRBJ1-1
clone size: .
CDR3 protein: SASSLEQGTTEAF

V gene: TRBV29-1
D gene: TRBD1
J gene: TRBJ2-1
clone size: .
CDR3 protein: SVERRTGGNEQF

V gene: TRBV30
D gene: .
J gene: TRBJ1-2
clone size: .
CDR3 protein: AWSGQVTNYGYT

V gene: TRBV9
D gene: .
J gene: TRBJ1-5
clone size: many
CDR3 protein: ASTKTGGSNQPQH

V gene: TRBV27
D gene: .
J gene: TRBJ2-2
clone size: once
CDR3 protein: ASSFKGQGLPGELF

V gene: TRBV10-1
D gene: .
J gene: TRBJ1-4
clone size: .
CDR3 protein: ATSPDGGEKLF

V gene: TRBV27
D gene: .
J gene: TRBJ1-3
clone size: .
CDR3 protein: ASYSGNTIY

V gene: TRBV20-1
D gene: .
J gene: TRBJ2-7
clone size: .
CDR3 protein: SARSGHEQY

V gene: TRBV10-3
D gene: .
J gene: TRBJ1-5
clone size: few
CDR3 protein: AISESRGSNQPQH

V gene: TRBV6-2/TRBV6-3
D gene: .
J gene: TRBJ1-1
clone size: .
CDR3 protein: ASSYGGLNTEAF

V gene: TRBV15
D gene: .
J gene: TRBJ2-7
clone size: .
CDR3 protein: ATRDTVSDEQY

V gene: TRBV6-6
D gene: .
J gene: TRBJ1-2
clone size: .
CDR3 protein: ASSYAGGHGYT

V gene: TRBV6-2/TRBV6-3
D gene: TRBD1
J gene: TRBJ2-7
clone size: .
CDR3 protein: ASSRHDRELGEQY

V gene: TRBV9
D gene: TRBD1
J gene: TRBJ2-3
clone size: .
CDR3 protein: ASSVTEARGTDTQY

V gene: TRBV3-1/TRBV3-2
D gene: TRBD1
J gene: TRBJ1-2
clone size: .
CDR3 protein: ASSQWGDSYGYT

V gene: TRBV27
D gene: TRBD1
J gene: TRBJ2-2
clone size: few
CDR3 protein: ASSKTTTGGPGELF

V gene: TRBV13
D gene: TRBD2
J gene: TRBJ2-3
clone size: once
CDR3 protein: ASSPTGGGAPDTQY